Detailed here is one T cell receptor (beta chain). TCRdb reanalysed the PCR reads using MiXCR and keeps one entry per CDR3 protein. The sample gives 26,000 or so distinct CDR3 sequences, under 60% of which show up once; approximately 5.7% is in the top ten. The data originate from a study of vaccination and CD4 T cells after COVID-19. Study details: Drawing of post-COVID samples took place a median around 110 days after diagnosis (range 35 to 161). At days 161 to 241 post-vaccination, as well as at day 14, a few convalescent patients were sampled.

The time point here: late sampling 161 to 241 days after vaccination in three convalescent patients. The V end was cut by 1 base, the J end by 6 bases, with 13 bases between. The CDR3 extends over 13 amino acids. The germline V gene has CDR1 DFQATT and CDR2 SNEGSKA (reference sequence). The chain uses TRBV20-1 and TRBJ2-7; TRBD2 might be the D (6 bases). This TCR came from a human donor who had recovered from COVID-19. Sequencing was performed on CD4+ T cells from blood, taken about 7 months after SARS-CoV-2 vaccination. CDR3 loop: CSARGREEREQYF. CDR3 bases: TGCAGTGCTAGAGGGCGGGAAGAGCGCGAGCAGTACTTC.